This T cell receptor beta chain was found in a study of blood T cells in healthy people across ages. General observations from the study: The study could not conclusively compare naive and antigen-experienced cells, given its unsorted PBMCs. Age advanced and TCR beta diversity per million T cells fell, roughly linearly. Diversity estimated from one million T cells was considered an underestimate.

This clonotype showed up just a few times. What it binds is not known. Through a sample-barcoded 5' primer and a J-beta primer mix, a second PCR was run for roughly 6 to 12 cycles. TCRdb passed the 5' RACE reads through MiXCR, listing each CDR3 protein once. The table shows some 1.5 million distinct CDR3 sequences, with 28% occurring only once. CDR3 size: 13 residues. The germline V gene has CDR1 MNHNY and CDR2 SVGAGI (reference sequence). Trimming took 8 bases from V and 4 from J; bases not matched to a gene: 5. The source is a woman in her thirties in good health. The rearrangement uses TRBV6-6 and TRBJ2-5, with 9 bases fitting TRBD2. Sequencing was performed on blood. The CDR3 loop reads CASESSGGETQYF. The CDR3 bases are TGTGCCAGCGAGAGTAGCGGGGGAGAGACCCAGTACTTC.